These T cell receptor beta chains were read from a single sample in a study of shared clonotypes between healthy human individuals. Measured with immunoSEQ multiplex PCR; TCRdb has only the in-frame clones, and not every one. The data show roughly 1.5 million clones, with around 98% seen just once and roughly 0.4% held by the top ten. The source material was naive CD4+ T cells sorted from blood. The receptors shown here come from a man aged 30-40 years in good health. Each CDR3 is given with its conserved first and last residue. A D gene is named only where the DNA matches it firmly. A clone size is listed for some rows: how often the clone was seen (once, few, many), or a class if it is expanded.

D: NA
size: NA
V: TRBV6-1
J: TRBJ1-2
DNA: TGTGCCAGCAGTGAAAGCGCCACAGCTTACTATGGCTACACCTTC
CDR3: CASSESATAYYGYTF

D: NA
size: NA
V: TRBV9
J: TRBJ1-2
DNA: TGTGCCAGCAGCGTAGTGGGGGGAGCCGTACCCCTTGGCTACACCTTC
CDR3: CASSVVGGAVPLGYTF

D: NA
size: NA
V: TRBV5-4
J: TRBJ1-2
DNA: TGTGCCAGCAGCTTGGTGACAGCAGACGTTAACACCTTC
CDR3: CASSLVTADVNTF

D: TRBD2
size: NA
V: TRBV5-5
J: TRBJ2-5
DNA: TGTGCCAGCAGCTTGGGGGTTACTAGCGGGAGGCAAGAGACCCAGTACTTC
CDR3: CASSLGVTSGRQETQYF

D: NA
size: NA
V: TRBV10-2
J: TRBJ2-3
DNA: TGCGCCAGCAGTGAGTACTCAGGGTATGGAAATACGCAGTATTTT
CDR3: CASSEYSGYGNTQYF

D: TRBD2
size: NA
V: TRBV28
J: TRBJ2-1
DNA: TGTGCCAGCCAGCGGGACTCCTACAATGAGCAGTTCTTC
CDR3: CASQRDSYNEQFF

D: TRBD1
size: NA
V: TRBV25-1
J: TRBJ2-3
DNA: TGTGCCAGCAGTGACCCCCGACAGGGATGGTCAGATACGCAGTATTTT
CDR3: CASSDPRQGWSDTQYF

D: TRBD2
size: once
V: TRBV2
J: TRBJ2-1
DNA: TGTGCCAGCAGTGAAGGAGGGGGACTAGCGGTGCTTGGGCAGTTCTTC
CDR3: CASSEGGGLAVLGQFF

D: TRBD2
size: NA
V: TRBV11-3
J: TRBJ2-3
DNA: TGTGCCAGCAGCTTAGGGAGCGGGAGTGGATCAGATACGCAGTATTTT
CDR3: CASSLGSGSGSDTQYF

D: NA
size: NA
V: TRBV30
J: TRBJ2-3
DNA: TGTGCCTATGGGACCAGCGGTCCCGGCAGGGGTACGCAGTATTTT
CDR3: CAYGTSGPGRGTQYF

D: NA
size: NA
V: TRBV5-1
J: TRBJ2-7
DNA: TGCGCCAGCAGCTTGGAACAGTTATACGAGCAGTACTTC
CDR3: CASSLEQLYEQYF

D: NA
size: NA
V: TRBV7-2
J: TRBJ2-3
DNA: TGTGCCAGCAGCTCGAGGACTAGCACAGATACGCAGTATTTT
CDR3: CASSSRTSTDTQYF

D: NA
size: NA
V: TRBV5-4
J: TRBJ2-7
DNA: TGTGCCAGCAGCAACCGCGTACACGAGCAGTACTTC
CDR3: CASSNRVHEQYF

D: NA
size: NA
V: TRBV12-5
J: TRBJ2-3
DNA: TGTGCTAGTGGGCAGGGACTTCACCCCCCGGATACGCAGTATTTT
CDR3: CASGQGLHPPDTQYF

D: NA
size: NA
V: TRBV5-1
J: TRBJ2-7
DNA: TGCGCCAGCAGCAACCGACAGAAATTCTCCTACGAGCAGTACTTC
CDR3: CASSNRQKFSYEQYF

D: TRBD1
size: NA
V: TRBV19
J: TRBJ1-2
DNA: TGTGCCAGTAGTTCGATGGCCGGGACAGGGAATTCCTATGGCTACACCTTC
CDR3: CASSSMAGTGNSYGYTF

D: NA
size: NA
V: TRBV2
J: TRBJ1-1
DNA: TGTGCCAGCAGGGCTCAAAAAACAGGGTCACTATGGGTGCCGCAAGCTTTCTTT
CDR3: CASRAQKTGSLWVPQAFF

D: NA
size: NA
V: TRBV29-1
J: TRBJ1-1
DNA: TGCAGCGTTGAGACCGTATTAATGAACACTGAAGCTTTCTTT
CDR3: CSVETVLMNTEAFF

D: NA
size: NA
V: TRBV28
J: TRBJ1-2
DNA: TGTGCCAGCAGTTTAACATCTGGCAGCCGATCCCTCGGGTATGGCTACACCTTC
CDR3: CASSLTSGSRSLGYGYTF

D: TRBD2
size: NA
V: TRBV13
J: TRBJ2-7
DNA: TGTGCCAGCAGCCCAAGGCGGGAGTACCACGAGCAGTACTTC
CDR3: CASSPRREYHEQYF

D: TRBD1
size: NA
V: TRBV30
J: TRBJ1-5
DNA: TGTGCCTGGAGCGGACAGGCCCTCAATCAGCCCCAGCATTTT
CDR3: CAWSGQALNQPQHF

D: TRBD2
size: NA
V: TRBV2
J: TRBJ2-3
DNA: TGTGCCAGCAGTGGACTAGCGGGGTCCACAGATACGCAGTATTTT
CDR3: CASSGLAGSTDTQYF

D: NA
size: NA
V: TRBV7-9
J: TRBJ2-4
DNA: TGTGCCAGCAGCTTAGACGGGACGTCTAAAAACATTCAGTACTTC
CDR3: CASSLDGTSKNIQYF

D: TRBD1
size: NA
V: TRBV2
J: TRBJ2-7
DNA: TGTGCCAGCAGTCGAGCAGGGGGCGCAAATGAGCAGTACTTC
CDR3: CASSRAGGANEQYF

D: NA
size: NA
V: TRBV28
J: TRBJ1-5
DNA: TGTGCCAGCAGGCCCCTATGGGGAGGACAGCCCCAGCATTTT
CDR3: CASRPLWGGQPQHF

D: NA
size: NA
V: TRBV5-1
J: TRBJ2-7
DNA: TGCGCCAGCAGCTTGTTTGCACAAACCTACGAGCAGTACTTC
CDR3: CASSLFAQTYEQYF

D: TRBD2
size: NA
V: TRBV14
J: TRBJ2-3
DNA: TGTGCCAGCAGCTCAACTTACTTACTAGCGAATCATACGCAGTATTTT
CDR3: CASSSTYLLANHTQYF

D: NA
size: NA
V: TRBV5-4
J: TRBJ2-3
DNA: TGTGCCAGCAGCTTGCTCGACACAGATACGCAGTATTTT
CDR3: CASSLLDTDTQYF

D: NA
size: NA
V: TRBV5-5
J: TRBJ2-7
DNA: TGTGCCAGCAGCTTATTGGGACCTTCCTACGAGCAGTACTTC
CDR3: CASSLLGPSYEQYF

D: NA
size: NA
V: TRBV4-1
J: TRBJ2-7
DNA: TGCGCCAGCGGCTTTGAGACAGGCTACGAGCAGTACTTC
CDR3: CASGFETGYEQYF

D: NA
size: NA
V: TRBV15
J: TRBJ1-5
DNA: TGTGCCACCAGCCCGACGGGGGCTATGGGCAATCAGCCCCAGCATTTT
CDR3: CATSPTGAMGNQPQHF

D: NA
size: NA
V: TRBV10-1
J: TRBJ2-1
DNA: TGCGCCAGCAGTCTGACCGGGACCTCCAATGAGCAGTTCTTC
CDR3: CASSLTGTSNEQFF

D: TRBD1
size: NA
V: TRBV14
J: TRBJ2-7
DNA: TGTGCCAGCAGCCAGGGAAGGACAGGGTTGTACGAGCAGTACTTC
CDR3: CASSQGRTGLYEQYF

D: NA
size: NA
V: TRBV19
J: TRBJ1-2
DNA: TGTGCCAGTAAACATGGGGAAGGCTACACCTTC
CDR3: CASKHGEGYTF

D: NA
size: NA
V: TRBV4-3
J: TRBJ2-3
DNA: TGCGCCAGCAGCCTCGAGCCGGGACCTAGCACAGATACGCAGTATTTT
CDR3: CASSLEPGPSTDTQYF

D: NA
size: once
V: TRBV7-2
J: TRBJ2-7
DNA: TGTGCCAGCAGCTTAGTGGGCAGGAGCTACGAGCAGTACTTC
CDR3: CASSLVGRSYEQYF

D: TRBD2
size: NA
V: TRBV5-1
J: TRBJ2-1
DNA: TGCGCCAGCAGCTTGCAGGGGACTAGCGGGAGCGGTGAGCAGTTCTTC
CDR3: CASSLQGTSGSGEQFF

D: NA
size: NA
V: TRBV4-1
J: TRBJ1-5
DNA: TGCGCCAGCAGCCCAACGGGGGGAGGGCAGCCCCAGCATTTT
CDR3: CASSPTGGGQPQHF

D: TRBD1
size: NA
V: TRBV9
J: TRBJ2-1
DNA: TGTGCCAGCAGCGTAGGGACAGGGGTTAGCGATGAGCAGTTCTTC
CDR3: CASSVGTGVSDEQFF

D: TRBD1
size: NA
V: TRBV5-1
J: TRBJ1-1
DNA: TGCGCCAGCAGCGTGACAGGGGGCACTGAAGCTTTCTTT
CDR3: CASSVTGGTEAFF

D: NA
size: NA
V: TRBV19
J: TRBJ1-5
DNA: TGTGCCAGTAGTATCGGGCAGTTCAATCAGCCCCAGCATTTT
CDR3: CASSIGQFNQPQHF

D: NA
size: NA
V: TRBV29-1
J: TRBJ1-2
DNA: TGCAGCGCCCTGACCGGCAGCTATGGCTACACCTTC
CDR3: CSALTGSYGYTF

D: TRBD1
size: NA
V: TRBV10-2
J: TRBJ1-1
DNA: TGCGCCAGCAGGCAGGGGGTCCTCCTGAACACTGAAGCTTTCTTT
CDR3: CASRQGVLLNTEAFF

D: NA
size: NA
V: TRBV18
J: TRBJ1-5
DNA: TGTGCCAGCTCACCATCCGGGGACAATCAGCCCCAGCATTTT
CDR3: CASSPSGDNQPQHF

D: NA
size: once
V: TRBV25-1
J: TRBJ1-2
DNA: TGTGCCAGCAGTAAAAGTTGGGCAGGGATCTCCTATGGCTACACCTTC
CDR3: CASSKSWAGISYGYTF

D: NA
size: NA
V: TRBV7-8
J: TRBJ2-5
DNA: TGTGCCAGCAGCTTAGCTAGCTATAGAGAGACCCAGTACTTC
CDR3: CASSLASYRETQYF

D: NA
size: NA
V: TRBV19
J: TRBJ1-5
DNA: TGTGCCAGTAGTATGGGAACAGGCCCTTTCAATCAGCCCCAGCATTTT
CDR3: CASSMGTGPFNQPQHF

D: NA
size: NA
V: TRBV7-8
J: TRBJ2-2
DNA: TGTGCCAGCAGCTTAGGGGGGTACGCCGGGGAGCTGTTTTTT
CDR3: CASSLGGYAGELFF

D: TRBD1
size: NA
V: TRBV28
J: TRBJ2-7
DNA: TGTGCCAGCAGTCTATCCGGGACAGAATACGAGCAGTACTTC
CDR3: CASSLSGTEYEQYF

D: TRBD1
size: NA
V: TRBV6-6
J: TRBJ2-2
DNA: TGTGCCAGCAACTTCCGACAGGGGAGGACCGGGGAGCTGTTTTTT
CDR3: CASNFRQGRTGELFF

D: TRBD2
size: NA
V: TRBV7-8
J: TRBJ2-7
DNA: TGTGCCAGCAGCTTAAGCCCACTAGCGGGGGGATCCTACGAGCAGTACTTC
CDR3: CASSLSPLAGGSYEQYF

D: NA
size: NA
V: TRBV11-3
J: TRBJ2-7
DNA: TGTGCCAGCAGCTCCTCCGAGACTAGTCACGAGCAGTACTTC
CDR3: CASSSSETSHEQYF

D: NA
size: once
V: TRBV10-3
J: TRBJ2-7
DNA: TGTGCCATCAGTGGGAATACTAGGCCGAGCTACGAGCAGTACTTC
CDR3: CAISGNTRPSYEQYF

D: TRBD2
size: NA
V: TRBV5-4
J: TRBJ2-1
DNA: TGTGCCAGCAGCTCACCGGGACTAGCGGGGACAAATGAGCAGTTCTTC
CDR3: CASSSPGLAGTNEQFF

D: TRBD1
size: NA
V: TRBV2
J: TRBJ2-3
DNA: TGTGCCAGCGATCTCCGGACAGGGAGCACAGATACGCAGTATTTT
CDR3: CASDLRTGSTDTQYF

D: NA
size: NA
V: TRBV20-1
J: TRBJ2-1
DNA: TGCAGTGCTAGAATAGTAGGTGAGCAGTTCTTC
CDR3: CSARIVGEQFF

D: TRBD2
size: NA
V: TRBV7-8
J: TRBJ2-1
DNA: TGTGCCAGCAGCTTACTCTTCAGGCGGGAGGACAATGAGCAGTTCTTC
CDR3: CASSLLFRREDNEQFF

D: NA
size: NA
V: TRBV11-2
J: TRBJ2-7
DNA: TGTGCCAGCAGCTCATCTGCCGGGACCTTCAGCTCCTACGAGCAGTACTTC
CDR3: CASSSSAGTFSSYEQYF

D: TRBD1
size: once
V: TRBV27
J: TRBJ2-5
DNA: TGTGCCAGCAGTTTAACAGGGGCCGCCCGTAGGGAGACCCAGTACTTC
CDR3: CASSLTGAARRETQYF

D: NA
size: NA
V: TRBV7-2
J: TRBJ2-7
DNA: TGTGCCAGCAGAGTACCGGCTTCGGGGAACGAGCAGTACTTC
CDR3: CASRVPASGNEQYF